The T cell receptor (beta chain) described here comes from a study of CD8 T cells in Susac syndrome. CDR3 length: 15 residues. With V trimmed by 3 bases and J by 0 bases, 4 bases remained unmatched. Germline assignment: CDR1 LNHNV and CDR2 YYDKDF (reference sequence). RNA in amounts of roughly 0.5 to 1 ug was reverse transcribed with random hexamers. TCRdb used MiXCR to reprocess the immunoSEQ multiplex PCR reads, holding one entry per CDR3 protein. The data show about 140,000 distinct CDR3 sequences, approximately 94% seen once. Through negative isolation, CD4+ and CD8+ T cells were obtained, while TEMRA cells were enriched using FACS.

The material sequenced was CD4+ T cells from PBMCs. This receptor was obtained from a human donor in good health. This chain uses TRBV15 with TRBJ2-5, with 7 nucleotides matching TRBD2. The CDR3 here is CATSSVAGYQETQYF. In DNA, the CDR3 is TGTGCCACCAGCAGCGTAGCGGGTTACCAAGAGACCCAGTACTTC.